The 27 T cell receptor beta chains below were found in one sample sequenced in a study of T cell responses to AZD1222 COVID-19 vaccine (dated by TCRdb to 2020 to 2022). In the paper's terms, the time point label means: baseline before first vaccination. The library relied on the immunoSEQ multiplex PCR assay. This is the immuneACCESS table as TCRdb keeps it, with only in-frame sequences that have V and J called. A part of the clones is gone; compared with another copy, unresolved V genes explain less than half, and the rest is unexplained. The sample table records approximately 150,000 clones; over 80% of these occur just once. The ten largest clones represent 1.5% to 2% of the sample. The sample in question was peripheral blood, obtained on day 0 of AZD1222 vaccination. The receptors shown here come from an adult in good health.

The rearrangement uses TRBV6-5 and TRBJ1-5; tentative D call: TRBD1 (5 bases). With 4 bases removed from V and 2 bases from J, the gap between germline ends came to 15 bases. From germline, CDR1 is MNHEY and CDR2 SVGAGI. The CDR3 is 16 amino acids. Here the CDR3 DNA reads TGTGCCAGCAGTTGGTCCAGGGCATATGGCAATCAGCCCCAGCATTTT. Protein sequence: CASSWSRAYGNQPQHF.

Only a few counts were recorded for this clone. V gene TRBV3-1 (or the pseudogene TRBV3-2) combines with J gene TRBJ1-6; 9 bases are a match to TRBD1. Germline V lookup: CDR1 LGHDT, CDR2 YNNKEL (reference sequence). V lost 7 bases to trimming and J lost 14 bases; unmatched junction nucleotides: 6. This CDR3 is 12 amino acids long. Here the CDR3 DNA reads TGTGCCAGCAACCTACAGGGGGCCACCCTCCACTTT. Residues: CASNLQGATLHF.

The chain has TRBV27 and TRBJ2-7; D perhaps matches TRBD2 (6 bases). V dropped 3 bases and J dropped 3 bases, with 9 bases sitting between them. The CDR3 loop spans 13 amino acids. Germline CDR1 and CDR2: MNHEY and SMNVEV (reference sequence). The CDR3 sequence: CASSFSSGYEQYF. DNA for the CDR3: TGTGCCAGCAGTTTCAGTAGCGGCTACGAGCAGTACTTC.

This clone came up once. The gene calls are TRBV19 and TRBJ1-2, with D perhaps TRBD1 (6 bases). The CDR3 is 15 residues long. Trimming took off 5 bases at V and 8 bases at J, with 21 bases between the two ends. Germline V gene lookup returns CDR1 LNHDA and CDR2 SQIVND (reference sequence). CDR3 DNA sequence: TGTGCCAGTAGTGATGAGGGACAATCCGCGCTGGGCTACACCTTC. This gives the protein CASSDEGQSALGYTF.

The rearrangement uses TRBV27 and TRBJ2-7, with D unclear. Deletions cut 0 bases from V and 3 bases from J, with 9 bases between. Germline CDR1 MNHEY, CDR2 SMNVEV (reference sequence). The CDR3 contains 14 residues. CDR3 in DNA: TGTGCCAGCAGTTTATCCCGCAGCAACTACGAGCAGTACTTC. Protein sequence: CASSLSRSNYEQYF.

The chain employs TRBV5-1 and TRBJ1-1; TRBD1 matches 9 bases. The germline gives CDR1 SGHRS, CDR2 YFSETQ. There are 15 residues in the CDR3. V trimming: 5 bases; J trimming: 0 bases; junction bases outside the gene matches: 5. The chain's CDR3 is CASSLGQGMNTEAFF. CDR3 in DNA: TGCGCCAGCAGTCTCGGACAGGGGATGAACACTGAAGCTTTCTTT.

The rearrangement joins TRBV7-2 to TRBJ1-5; 7 bases map to TRBD1. Germline CDR1 SGHTA, CDR2 FQGNSA. V shed 2 bases and J 1 base; nucleotides not matched to a gene: 11. This CDR3 is 18 amino acids long. DNA of the CDR3: TGTGCCAGCAGCTTAAGGTTGGCTCGACAGGGAAGCAATCAGCCCCAGCATTTT. The encoded protein is CASSLRLARQGSNQPQHF.

The J gene is TRBJ1-2, the V gene TRBV5-1; the match to TRBD1 covers 7 bases. The germline gives CDR1 SGHRS, CDR2 YFSETQ. The CDR3 loop spans 17 amino acids. V lost 2 bases and J lost 7; bases outside the gene matches: 17. The CDR3 protein is CASSFPLYSTGRGGYTF. CDR3 DNA sequence: TGCGCCAGCAGCTTCCCCCTATATTCGACAGGGAGGGGTGGCTACACCTTC. The full variable domain, completed using reference TRBV5-1 and TRBJ1-2, is KAGVTQTPRYLIKTRGQQVTLSCSPISGHRSVSWYQQTPGQGLQFLFEYFSETQRNKGNFPGRFSGRQFSNSRSEMNVSTLELGDSALYLCASSFPLYSTGRGGYTFGSGTRLTVV.

The chain has TRBV10-2 and TRBJ1-5; 8 nucleotides agree with TRBD1. This CDR3 is built from 12 residues. The ends lost 6 bases at V and 6 bases at J; junction bases unmatched: 1. Germline loops: CDR1 WSHSY, CDR2 SAAADI. CDR3 in amino acids: CASSDRGQPQHF. The CDR3 region has the DNA TGCGCCAGCAGCGACAGGGGTCAGCCCCAGCATTTT.

This clone was seen only once. The rearrangement joins TRBV4-3 to TRBJ1-5; D is possibly TRBD1 (5 bases). V dropped 8 bases and J dropped 4 bases, with 12 bases sitting between them. This CDR3 spans 13 amino acids. Germline V gene data show CDR1 as LGHNA and CDR2 as YSLEER. CDR3 coding DNA: TGCGCCAGCGGACTACAGGTTAATCAGCCCCAGCATTTT. Protein sequence: CASGLQVNQPQHF.

The V gene is TRBV19, the J gene TRBJ2-1; 7 bases match TRBD2. CDR1 and CDR2 (germline): LNHDA, SQIVND (reference sequence). Trimming at V came to 3 bases and at J to 3 bases, leaving 2 bases not matched to a gene. The CDR3 is 14 residues long. CDR3: CASSIGGDYNEQFF. The CDR3 DNA reads as TGTGCCAGTAGTATTGGGGGGGACTACAATGAGCAGTTCTTC. Looking up the rest from reference TRBV19 and TRBJ2-1 gives the full variable domain: DGGITQSPKYLFRKEGQNVTLSCEQNLNHDAMYWYRQDPGQGLRLIYYSQIVNDFQKGDIAEGYSVSREKKESFPLTVTSAQKNPTAFYLCASSIGGDYNEQFFGPGTRLTVL.

This chain links TRBV5-6 with TRBJ2-7; 10 bases match TRBD1. Germline V gives CDR1 SGHDT, CDR2 YYEEEE. V lost 3 bases to trimming and J lost 2 bases; unmatched junction nucleotides: 2. The CDR3 extends over 14 amino acids. Here the CDR3 DNA reads TGTGCCAGCAGCTCGGGGACAGGGGCCTACGAGCAGTACTTC. Amino acids: CASSSGTGAYEQYF.

This sequence joins TRBV19 and TRBJ1-1; TRBD1 agrees at 7 bases. The CDR3 has 16 amino acids. The J segment lost 0 bases and the V segment lost 5 bases, leaving 9 bases of the junction unmatched. Germline values: CDR1 LNHDA, CDR2 SQIVND (reference sequence). The CDR3: CASSVTWTGMNTEAFF. CDR3 nucleotide sequence: TGTGCCAGTAGTGTGACTTGGACAGGAATGAACACTGAAGCTTTCTTT.

The sample holds a few counts of this clone. The chain combines TRBV11-3 with TRBJ1-1, with D possibly matching TRBD1 (5 bases). The V gene's germline CDR1 is SGHNT and CDR2 YENEEA. V dropped 5 bases and J dropped 3 bases, with 16 bases sitting between them. This CDR3 contains 15 residues. CDR3 sequence (DNA): TGTGCCAGCAGCAGAAGCGGCAGGGCGGACACTGAAGCTTTCTTT. It encodes CASSRSGRADTEAFF.

CDR3 in amino acids: CASIGQDLEAFF. The CDR3 DNA is TGTGCCAGCATCGGGCAGGACCTTGAAGCTTTCTTT. The chain carries TRBV28 and TRBJ1-1; D is unresolved. V lost 7 bases, J lost 7 bases, and 13 bases lay in between. Per germline, CDR1 MDHEN and CDR2 SYDVKM. The CDR3 is made up of 12 amino acids. The full variable domain, its missing parts supplied by reference TRBV28 and TRBJ1-1, is DVKVTQSSRYLVKRTGEKVFLECVQDMDHENMFWYRQDPGLGLRLIYFSYDVKMKEKGDIPEGYSVSREKKERFSLILESASTNQTSMYLCASIGQDLEAFFGQGTRLTVV.

The chain uses TRBV19 and TRBJ1-2, with unresolved D. Germline loops: CDR1 LNHDA, CDR2 SQIVND (reference sequence). The CDR3 has 14 residues. V was clipped by 3 bases and J by 7 bases, with 15 bases between them. CDR3: CASSIKSHRGGYTF. CDR3 in DNA: TGTGCCAGTAGTATTAAATCCCATCGGGGTGGCTACACCTTC.

This rearrangement joins TRBV4-3 to TRBJ1-4, with 8 bases fitting TRBD1. The CDR3 is 16 residues long. After removal of 0 bases from V and 8 bases from J, the junction contained 8 bases not matched to a gene. Germline-derived CDR1 and CDR2 are LGHNA and YSLEER. The CDR3 here is CASSQDYGQGGEKLFF. In nucleotides, the CDR3 is TGCGCCAGCAGCCAAGATTATGGACAGGGTGGGGAAAAACTGTTTTTT.

The gene calls are TRBV3-1 (or the pseudogene TRBV3-2) and TRBJ1-2; D unresolved. The CDR3 is 13 residues long. V was trimmed by 0 bases and J by 3 bases, leaving 5 bases between them. Per germline, CDR1 LGHDT and CDR2 YNNKEL (reference sequence). CDR3 in DNA: TGTGCCAGCAGCCAAGATCGGCACTATGGCTACACCTTC. This sequence encodes CASSQDRHYGYTF.

The V gene is TRBV6-2 or TRBV6-3, the J gene TRBJ2-1; the D is unclear. Trimming cost V 5 bases and J 8 bases, with 13 bases left between them. CDR1 MNHEY and CDR2 SVGEGT come from the germline V gene. The CDR3 consists of 13 residues. The CDR3 nucleotides are TGTGCCAGCAGTACTGGACGGCCAGATGAGCAGTTCTTC. Amino acids: CASSTGRPDEQFF.

The V call is TRBV6-5, the J call TRBJ2-4; TRBD2 matches 9 bases. Trimming cost V 7 bases and J 8 bases; bases outside gene matches: 3. CDR1 is MNHEY, CDR2 SVGAGI, per germline. The CDR3 runs to 12 residues. CDR3 nucleotides: TGTGCCAGCAAAACTAGCGGGCACATTCAGTACTTC. Translating gives CASKTSGHIQYF.

This clone showed up just once. The rearrangement uses TRBV19 and TRBJ2-7; D ambiguous. The CDR3 runs 12 residues. Trimming cost V 3 bases and J 4 bases, with 7 bases left between them. The V gene's germline CDR1 is LNHDA and CDR2 SQIVND (reference sequence). This CDR3 reads CASSMDPYEQYF. The CDR3 DNA is TGTGCCAGTAGTATGGACCCGTACGAGCAGTACTTC.

This chain connects TRBV6-4 to TRBJ1-1, with a tentative D call TRBD1 (6 bases). The V gene lost 2 bases and the J gene lost 1 base, with 11 bases spanning the gap. The CDR3 length is 15 residues. Looked up from germline, CDR1 is MRHNA and CDR2 is SNTAGT. The CDR3, as DNA: TGTGCCAGCAGTGACACGGGGGCTGGGAACACTGAAGCTTTCTTT. Its translation is CASSDTGAGNTEAFF.

V gene TRBV28 combines with J gene TRBJ1-6; D is unresolved. V lost 3 bases, J lost 6 bases, and 9 bases lay in between. In germline, CDR1 is MDHEN, CDR2 SYDVKM. The CDR3 consists of 14 residues. The DNA of the CDR3 is TGTGCCAGCAGTTTCCGGGTCGGTAATTCACCCCTCCACTTT. It translates to CASSFRVGNSPLHF.

CDR3 nucleotides: TGTGCCAGCAGTTTGGGACAGCATAACTATGGCTACACCTTC. Its translation: CASSLGQHNYGYTF. The rearrangement uses TRBV27 and TRBJ1-2, with TRBD1 identical over 7 bases. The germline gives CDR1 MNHEY, CDR2 SMNVEV (reference sequence). CDR3 length equals 14 residues. With 3 bases clipped from V and 1 base from J, the junction kept 2 bases outside the gene matches.

This chain connects TRBV11-2 to TRBJ2-5, with D maybe TRBD2 (6 bases). CDR3 length equals 14 residues. Germline V CDR1 and CDR2: SGHAT, FQNNGV. V was pared by 8 bases and J by 0 bases, with 13 bases between. Here the CDR3 DNA reads TGTGCCAGCGGAGAAGGCGGGAACCAAGAGACCCAGTACTTC. Translation gives CASGEGGNQETQYF.

CDR3 bases: TGTGCCAGCAGTTACAGACAGCCTGGAAACACCATATATTTT. Protein product: CASSYRQPGNTIYF. This chain joins TRBV6-2 or TRBV6-3 and TRBJ1-3; perhaps TRBD1 as D (5 bases). Trimming removed 2 bases from V and 2 bases from J, with 7 bases in between. From germline, CDR1 is MNHEY and CDR2 SVGEGT. The CDR3 loop spans 14 amino acids.

This rearrangement joins TRBV27 to TRBJ2-5, with D tentatively TRBD1 (6 bases). Germline CDR1 is MNHEY and CDR2 is SMNVEV (reference sequence). CDR3 length equals 13 residues. V was cut by 6 bases and J by 5 bases, with 13 bases left in between. The CDR3 here is CASSTGFSETQYF. In DNA form, the CDR3 reads TGTGCCAGCAGCACAGGGTTCAGCGAGACCCAGTACTTC.